A single sample is the source of the 2 T cell receptor beta chains below, sequenced in a study of blood T cell repertoires in COVID-19. TCRdb's table, derived via immunoSEQ multiplex PCR, lists solely in-frame clones and lacks some. The sample has approximately 230,000 clones, less than 85% seen once; the top ten hold 4.9%. The sample consisted of peripheral blood. The receptors stem from a woman at least 80 years old with active or convalescent COVID-19.

Concerning this clone: Other DNA variants within this sample encode the same CDR3. The chain is built from TRBV5-1 and TRBJ2-3; the D gene is possibly TRBD1 (5 bases). Germline V gives CDR1 SGHRS, CDR2 YFSETQ. The length of the CDR3 is 15 residues. Trimming removed 2 bases from V and 0 bases from J, with 10 bases in between. As DNA, the CDR3 is TGCGCCAGCAGCTTTAAGGGGTCTAGCACAGATACGCAGTATTTT. Amino acids: CASSFKGSSTDTQYF. Full variable domain (missing parts from reference TRBV5-1 and TRBJ2-3): KAGVTQTPRYLIKTRGQQVTLSCSPISGHRSVSWYQQTPGQGLQFLFEYFSETQRNKGNFPGRFSGRQFSNSRSEMNVSTLELGDSALYLCASSFKGSSTDTQYFGPGTRLTVL.

The rearrangement joins TRBV28 to TRBJ1-1, with TRBD1 as a possible D gene (5 bases). V was trimmed by 7 bases and J by 5 bases, leaving 20 bases between them. Germline V gives CDR1 MDHEN, CDR2 SYDVKM. There are 15 residues in the CDR3. CDR3: CASILYQGPKTEAFF. CDR3 sequence (DNA): TGTGCCAGCATCTTATACCAGGGCCCCAAGACTGAAGCTTTCTTT.